This note documents a single TCR beta chain sequence. This clone was detected a few times. Its antigen target is currently unknown. Nothing much larger sits one base from this clone, and base qualities are not available. This record comes from a study of cytomegalovirus exposure and HLA in healthy donors (dated by TCRdb to between 2016 and 2019). Background on the whole study: In an earlier analysis of 550 to 750 of the donors, about 260 Gb of sequence data and roughly 100 million unique TCR beta sequences from about 190 million T cells were reported. A later analysis re-examined previously published TCR beta repertoires from 600 to 700 donors and added high-resolution HLA genotyping to investigate patterns of TCR occurrence. On average, 235,054 unique TCR beta nucleotide sequences were sequenced per donor among a few hundred genotyped donors of the cohort, with 15% to 20% of those sequences being non-productive. About 280 gigabases of sequencing data and around 80 million unique TCR sequences made up an early release that covered 500 to 700 HLA-typed donors. Donor age, sex, ethnicity and CMV serostatus were compiled alongside the repertoire data. To predict cytomegalovirus infection status, the study combined high-throughput TCR immunosequencing, statistical association of individual TCRs with disease status, and machine learning. The number of donors typed differed by locus, with roughly 629-640 for A, B, C, DRB1 and DQB1, 522 for DQA1, over 600 for DPA1, and some 450 for DPB1. In a later genetic analysis, genome-wide SNP genotypes for about 55% of the roughly 700 donors were used, and that subset was treated as a discovery cohort. Class I and class II HLA loci were covered by the typing at four-digit resolution. To decide whether each TCR beta V gene segment behaved as functional or pseudogenic, an earlier analysis of some 540 of the donors relied on high-throughput TCR beta sequencing. Of the roughly 410 genotyped donors, 65% to 90% were placed in the genetic ancestry cluster associated with self-reported Caucasian donors. In the later analysis, no new phenotypic data were used to find candidate immune exposures; instead, reliance was placed on TCR beta sequences and their occurrence across donors. The study aimed to test whether signatures of past pathogen exposure could be identified by cataloging public T cell receptors. Besides the first cohort of 500 to 700 subjects, a separate validation cohort made up of 120 different subjects was used. Using immunosequencing, the study profiled T cell repertoires from 500 to 800 subjects and related those repertoires to cytomegalovirus serostatus. Five DR-DQ haplotypes were treated as single units for association and clustering because of strong linkage in the cohort. Every repertoire in the discovery cohort had been generated on one and the same sequencing platform. General study outcomes and caveats: The study gave a list of 150 to 200 TCR beta chains associated with cytomegalovirus. In a later analysis, HLA-associated TCR beta chains showed more clonal expansion and lower generation probabilities than non-associated chains that were equally common. According to the authors, the approach could potentially be generalized to other disease states and immunological phenotypes. Linkage disequilibrium might explain the correlated functional status among segregating V segments, but an unknown experimental factor could not be excluded. A later genetic analysis associated a missense DCLRE1C variant with V-gene and J-gene trimming of TCR beta chains, and an independent cohort replicated the association. According to a later analysis, most CMV-associated TCR beta chains appeared to be HLA-restricted, and the HLA associations seemed to be driven largely by CMV exposure. Presence/absence analyses assumed roughly uniform sequencing depth across donors, an assumption that may not hold. Because the 87-base-pair reads could not distinguish some IMGT-functional V segments, including TRBV6-2 and TRBV6-3, those segments were excluded. In a later genetic analysis, fewer N-insertions in productive TCRs were reported among donors in an Asian-associated ancestry cluster than the approximately 710-donor mean. In a later analysis, several top co-occurrence clusters were reported to appear linked to parvovirus B19, influenza, CMV and Epstein-Barr virus. CMV serostatus was the only immune exposure information available for the cohort. In vitro tests confirmed that a few of the cytomegalovirus-associated TCR beta chains recognize cytomegalovirus antigens. A further reported finding was that TCR beta sequences accurately predicted the HLA-A and HLA-B alleles for most subjects in the first cohort. In an earlier analysis of roughly 500 of the donors, most TCR beta V segments appeared in productive rearrangements about 90% or about 30% of the time, broadly matching IMGT annotations. While some public TCRs were present in many individuals, most TCR sequences turned up only very rarely across donors. Because HLA typing was unavailable for some donors at each locus, only the typed subset was used in association tests. A later analysis associated about 16,000 TCR beta sequences with specific HLA alleles at a false discovery rate of 0.05. Cytomegalovirus status was reported to be diagnosed by the classifier with high specificity and sensitivity in both the original and validation cohorts. According to a later analysis, TCR association rates differed among HLA loci, with DRB1 alleles showing the most associated TCRs and HLA-C alleles showing the fewest. A cluster of highly shared sequence variants was judged likely to represent a technical artifact of the sequencing pipeline. In this cohort, only TCR beta chains were sequenced, and detectable features were limited by the absence of alpha or paired-chain data. Strong co-occurrence of HLA alleles, especially DR and DQ, made assigning TCR associations to individual alleles difficult. The earlier analysis of 450 to 700 of the donors excluded some 16 rarely observed V segments, including chromosome 9 orphons, because counts were too low.

Library construction relied on the immunoSEQ multiplex PCR assay. For the multiplex PCR, a mixture combining 60 forward primers for TCR Vbeta segments and 13 reverse primers for TCR Jbeta segments was used. The CDR3 region of rearranged TCR beta genes was amplified from genomic DNA by a multiplex PCR assay. On the Illumina HiSeq System, the amplified TCR beta libraries were sequenced as 87-base-pair reads. As for the original processing: In a later analysis, about 80 million unique TCR beta chains were counted across the approximately 640 repertoires, and roughly 9.9 million of these chains were shared by at least two donors. Raw reads were error-corrected and collapsed into unique sequences with a nearest-neighbor algorithm that merged closely related sequences to remove PCR and sequencing errors. V, D and J gene segments were assigned by aligning CDR3 sequences to IMGT reference sequences. For a sequence to be retained, a match of at least six nucleotides was required to both a V gene segment and a J gene segment. Rearrangements were classified as productive when the CDR3 lacked stop codons and remained in frame with V and J, and all other rearrangements were classified as non-productive. CDR3 was defined according to IMGT convention as the region running from the second conserved V-encoded cysteine to the conserved J-encoded phenylalanine. The earlier analysis of 587 of the donors excluded sequences that lacked an unambiguous match to a single V gene segment. An earlier analysis of several hundred of the donors called V segments functional above 56.7% productive rearrangements and segregating when the between-donor standard deviation exceeded 5%. To diagnose cytomegalovirus status from the catalog of TCR beta chain sequences, a statistical classification framework was built. In a later analysis, V and J genes were assigned by comparing TCR nucleotide sequences against IMGT/GENE-DB human TR gene sequences. In a later analysis, CDR3 sequences and most-parsimonious VDJ recombination scenarios were assigned using the TCRdist pipeline. In a later analysis, each TCR beta chain was defined by its CDR3 amino acid sequence together with its V-gene family, and reads lacking a unique V-gene family were excluded. As a way to deal with suspected cross-contamination and a sequencing artifact, a later analysis dropped under 600 nucleotide sequences that were highly shared and had low generation probability. In a later analysis, a clonal expansion index for each public chain was calculated from normalized within-repertoire ranks of inferred template counts. In a later analysis, generation probabilities were computed with a VDJ recombination model fitted to out-of-frame rearrangements, and the resulting probabilities were checked against IGoR. In a later analysis, hypergeometric tests were used to score TCR-TCR, TCR-HLA and TCR-CMV co-occurrence, with a repertoire-size bias correction applied to TCR pairs. To estimate false discovery rates, a later analysis permuted the HLA or CMV assignments 20 times. In a later analysis, co-occurring TCRs were grouped using DBSCAN, and TCRdist sequence similarity was added for clustering within HLA-allele-positive subsets. Repertoires with fewer than 30,000 or more than 120,000 public chains, plus five repertoires with anomalous nucleotide sharing, were excluded from co-occurrence clustering. TCRdb took over this immuneACCESS table, retaining in-frame rearrangements with V and J assigned. Such tables are incomplete; in checked studies, under half of the missing clones stem from an unresolved V gene, and the remainder is unexplained. The V and J calls and the clone size are those of that table, but D and trimming were determined from the DNA. The table for this sample lists 150,000 to 200,000 clones; around 76% of them were counted only once. The top ten hold 0.9% to 1.1% of the sample.

Looking up the germline V gene yields CDR1 SGHAT and CDR2 FQNNGV. The CDR3 has 12 amino acids, counting the end cysteine and phenylalanine. The read is trimmed to its CDR3 DNA, 36 bases read in frame from base 1. V and J are trimmed by 3 bases and 5 bases, and the gene matches miss 0 bases of the junction. The cohort was made up of 500 to 800 healthy bone marrow donors. At the time of sampling, every cohort member was nominally healthy, though immune exposures that went unrecorded were likely present. The donor tested CMV seronegative and was one of the 352 seronegative cohort members. Every donor gave a peripheral blood sample, and the peripheral blood mononuclear cells from that sample were used for TCR beta sequencing. Genomic DNA extraction from the blood cell samples was performed with the Qiagen DNeasy Blood Extraction Kit.

The sequence came from a woman aged 40-49 years in good health and CMV-seronegative. The specimen was PBMCs. The rearranged chain carries TRBV11-2 and TRBJ2-5; a stretch of 7 junction bases matches TRBD2. This receptor has the CDR3 CASSFSGETQYF. The DNA is as follows: TGTGCCAGCAGCTTTAGCGGGGAGACCCAGTACTTC. With all but the CDR3 taken from the reference TRBV11-2 and TRBJ2-5 genes, the full variable domain is: EAGVAQSPRYKIIEKRQSVAFWCNPISGHATLYWYQQILGQGPKLLIQFQNNGVVDDSQLPKDRFSAERLKGVDSTLKIQPAKLEDSAVYLCASSFSGETQYFGPGTRLLVL.